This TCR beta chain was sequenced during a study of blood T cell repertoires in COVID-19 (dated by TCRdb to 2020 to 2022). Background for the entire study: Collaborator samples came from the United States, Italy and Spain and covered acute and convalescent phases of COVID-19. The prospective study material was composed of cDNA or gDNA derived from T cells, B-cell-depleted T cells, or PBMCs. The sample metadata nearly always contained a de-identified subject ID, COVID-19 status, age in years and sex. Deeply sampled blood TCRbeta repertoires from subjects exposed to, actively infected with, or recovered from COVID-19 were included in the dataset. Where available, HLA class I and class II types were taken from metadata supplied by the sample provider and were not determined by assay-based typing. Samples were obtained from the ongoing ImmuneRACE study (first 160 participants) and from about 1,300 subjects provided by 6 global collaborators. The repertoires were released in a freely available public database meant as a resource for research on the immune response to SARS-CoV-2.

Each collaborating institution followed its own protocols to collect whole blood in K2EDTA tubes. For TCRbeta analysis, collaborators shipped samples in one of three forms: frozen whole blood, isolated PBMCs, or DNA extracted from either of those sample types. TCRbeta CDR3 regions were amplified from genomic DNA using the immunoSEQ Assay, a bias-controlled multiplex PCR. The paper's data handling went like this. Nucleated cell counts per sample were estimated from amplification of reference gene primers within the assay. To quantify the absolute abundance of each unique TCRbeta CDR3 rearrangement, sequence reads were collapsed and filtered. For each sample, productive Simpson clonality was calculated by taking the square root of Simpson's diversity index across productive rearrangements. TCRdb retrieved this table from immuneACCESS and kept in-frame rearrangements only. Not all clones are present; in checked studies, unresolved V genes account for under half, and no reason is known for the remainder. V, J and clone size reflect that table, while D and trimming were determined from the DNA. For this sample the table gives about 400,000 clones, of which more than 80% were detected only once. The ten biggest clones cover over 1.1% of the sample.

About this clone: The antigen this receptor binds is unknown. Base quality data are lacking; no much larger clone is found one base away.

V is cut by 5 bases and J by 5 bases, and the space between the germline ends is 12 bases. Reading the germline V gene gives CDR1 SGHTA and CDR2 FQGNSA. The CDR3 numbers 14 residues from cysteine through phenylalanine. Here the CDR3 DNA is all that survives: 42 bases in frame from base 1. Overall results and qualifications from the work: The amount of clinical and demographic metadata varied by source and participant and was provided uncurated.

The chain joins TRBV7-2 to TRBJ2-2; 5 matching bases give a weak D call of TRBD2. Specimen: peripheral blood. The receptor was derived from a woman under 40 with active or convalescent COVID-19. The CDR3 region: CASSNPTSTGELFF. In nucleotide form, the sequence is TGTGCCAGCAGCAACCCTACTAGTACCGGGGAGCTGTTTTTT.